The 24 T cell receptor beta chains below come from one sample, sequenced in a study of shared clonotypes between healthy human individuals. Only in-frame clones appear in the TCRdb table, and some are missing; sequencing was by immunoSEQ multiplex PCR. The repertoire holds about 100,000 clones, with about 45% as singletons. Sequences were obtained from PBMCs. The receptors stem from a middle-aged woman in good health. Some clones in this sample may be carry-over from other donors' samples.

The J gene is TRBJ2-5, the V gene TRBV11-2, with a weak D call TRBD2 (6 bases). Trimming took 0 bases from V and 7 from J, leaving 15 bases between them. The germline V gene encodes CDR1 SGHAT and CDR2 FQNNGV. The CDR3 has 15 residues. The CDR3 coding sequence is TGTGCCAGCAGCTTAGACGGGCGGGAAAGGAGGACCCAGTACTTC. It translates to CASSLDGRERRTQYF.

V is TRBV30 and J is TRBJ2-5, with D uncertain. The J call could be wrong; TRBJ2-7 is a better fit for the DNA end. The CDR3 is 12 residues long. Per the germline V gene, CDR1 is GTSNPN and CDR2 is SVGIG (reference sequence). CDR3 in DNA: TGTGCCTGGAGTGTAGCCGAAAACGAGCAGTACTTC. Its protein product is CAWSVAENEQYF.

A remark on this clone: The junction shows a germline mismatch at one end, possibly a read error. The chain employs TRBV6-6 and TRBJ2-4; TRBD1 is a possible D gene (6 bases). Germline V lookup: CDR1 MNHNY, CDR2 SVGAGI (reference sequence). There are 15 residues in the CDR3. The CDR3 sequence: CASSTLGTTKSIQYF. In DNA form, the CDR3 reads TGTGCCAGCAGCACCTTGGGGACAACCAAAAGCATTCAGTACTTC.

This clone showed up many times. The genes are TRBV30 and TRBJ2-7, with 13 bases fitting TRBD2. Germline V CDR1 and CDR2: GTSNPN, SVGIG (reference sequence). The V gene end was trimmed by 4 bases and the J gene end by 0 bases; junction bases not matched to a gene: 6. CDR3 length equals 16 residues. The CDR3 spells CAWTGLAGEDSYEQYF. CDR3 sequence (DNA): TGTGCCTGGACCGGACTAGCGGGAGAGGACTCCTACGAGCAGTACTTC.

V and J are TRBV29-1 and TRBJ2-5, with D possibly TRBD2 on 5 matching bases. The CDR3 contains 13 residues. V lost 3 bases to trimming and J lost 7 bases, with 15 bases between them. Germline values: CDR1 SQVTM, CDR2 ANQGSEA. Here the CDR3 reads CSVDLTSGVTQYF. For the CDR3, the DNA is TGCAGCGTTGATCTGACCTCCGGGGTGACCCAGTACTTC.

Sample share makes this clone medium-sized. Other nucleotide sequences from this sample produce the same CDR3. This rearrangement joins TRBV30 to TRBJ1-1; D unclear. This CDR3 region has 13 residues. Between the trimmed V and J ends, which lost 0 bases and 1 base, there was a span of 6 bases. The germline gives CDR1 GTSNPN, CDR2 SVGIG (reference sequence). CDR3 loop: CAWSVAENTEAFF. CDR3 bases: TGTGCCTGGAGTGTAGCAGAGAACACTGAAGCTTTCTTT.

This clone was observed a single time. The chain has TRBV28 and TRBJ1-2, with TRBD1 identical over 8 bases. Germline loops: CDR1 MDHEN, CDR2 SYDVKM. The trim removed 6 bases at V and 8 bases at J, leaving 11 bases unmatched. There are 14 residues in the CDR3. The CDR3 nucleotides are TGTGCCAGCAGGCGGACAGGGAGGATATCAGGCTACACCTTC. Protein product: CASRRTGRISGYTF.

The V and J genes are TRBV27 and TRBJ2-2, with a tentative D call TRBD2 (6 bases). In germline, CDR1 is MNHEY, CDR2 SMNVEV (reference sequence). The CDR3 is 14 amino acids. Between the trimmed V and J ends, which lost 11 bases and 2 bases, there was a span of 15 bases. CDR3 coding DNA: TGTGCCGGAGGGACCGGGAGAAACACCGGGGAGCTGTTTTTT. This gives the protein CAGGTGRNTGELFF.

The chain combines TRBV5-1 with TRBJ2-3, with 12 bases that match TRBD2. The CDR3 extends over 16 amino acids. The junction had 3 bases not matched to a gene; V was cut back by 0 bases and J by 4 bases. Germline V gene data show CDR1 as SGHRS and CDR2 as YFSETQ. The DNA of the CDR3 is TGCGCCAGCAGCTTGGGACTAGCGGGAGAGGCAGATACGCAGTATTTT. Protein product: CASSLGLAGEADTQYF.

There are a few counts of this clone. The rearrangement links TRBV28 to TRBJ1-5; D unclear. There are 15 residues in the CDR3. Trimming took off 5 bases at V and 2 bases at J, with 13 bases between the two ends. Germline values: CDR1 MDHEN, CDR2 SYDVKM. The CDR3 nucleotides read TGTGCCAGCAGTCCCCGGGTGGCGGGCAATCAGCCCCAGCATTTT. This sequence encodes CASSPRVAGNQPQHF.

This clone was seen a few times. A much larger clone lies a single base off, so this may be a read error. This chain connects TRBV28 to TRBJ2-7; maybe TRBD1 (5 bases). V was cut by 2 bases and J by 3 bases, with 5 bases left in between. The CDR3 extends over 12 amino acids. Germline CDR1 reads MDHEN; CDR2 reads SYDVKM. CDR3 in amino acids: CASSLQGYEQYF. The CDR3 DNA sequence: TGTGCCAGCAGTTTACAGGGCTACGAGCAGTACTTC.

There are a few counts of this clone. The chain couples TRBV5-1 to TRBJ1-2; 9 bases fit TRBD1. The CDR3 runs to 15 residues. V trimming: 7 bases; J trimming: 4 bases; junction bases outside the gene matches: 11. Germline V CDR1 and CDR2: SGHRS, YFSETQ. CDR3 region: CASREPGQGTYGYTF. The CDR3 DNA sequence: TGCGCCAGCCGCGAACCGGGACAGGGCACCTATGGCTACACCTTC.

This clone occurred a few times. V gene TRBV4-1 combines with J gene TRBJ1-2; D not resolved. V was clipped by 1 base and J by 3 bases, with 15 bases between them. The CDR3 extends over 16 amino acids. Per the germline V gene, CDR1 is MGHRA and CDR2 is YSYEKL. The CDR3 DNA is TGCGCCAGCAGCCAAGCGAGTCTCCTTGATTACTATGGCTACACCTTC. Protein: CASSQASLLDYYGYTF.

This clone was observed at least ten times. CDR3 bases: TGTGCCAGCAGTAAAGGACAGGGGGGGAATGAAAAACTGTTTTTT. It translates to CASSKGQGGNEKLFF. The J gene is TRBJ1-4, the V gene TRBV28; 10 nucleotides match TRBD1. V lost 5 bases and J lost 5; bases outside the gene matches: 5. The germline V gene has CDR1 MDHEN and CDR2 SYDVKM. The CDR3 length is 15 residues.

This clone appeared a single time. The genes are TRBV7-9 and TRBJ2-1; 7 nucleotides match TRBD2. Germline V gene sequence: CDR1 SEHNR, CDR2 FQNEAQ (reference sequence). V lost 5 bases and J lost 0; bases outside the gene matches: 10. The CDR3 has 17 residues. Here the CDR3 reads CASSLPRGESSYNEQFF. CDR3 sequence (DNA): TGTGCCAGCAGCCTTCCCCGGGGGGAGAGCTCCTACAATGAGCAGTTCTTC.

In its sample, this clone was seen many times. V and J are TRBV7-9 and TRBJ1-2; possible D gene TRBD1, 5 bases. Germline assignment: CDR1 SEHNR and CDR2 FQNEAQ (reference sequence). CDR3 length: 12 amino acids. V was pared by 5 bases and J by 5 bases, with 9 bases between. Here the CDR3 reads CASSKTDYGYTF. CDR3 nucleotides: TGTGCCAGCAGCAAGACAGATTATGGCTACACCTTC.

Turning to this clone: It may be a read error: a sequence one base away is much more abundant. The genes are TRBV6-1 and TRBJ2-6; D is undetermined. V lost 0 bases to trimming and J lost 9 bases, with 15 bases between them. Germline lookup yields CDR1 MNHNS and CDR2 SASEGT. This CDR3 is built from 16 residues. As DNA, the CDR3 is TGTGCCAGCAGTGAAGCGTATTACTCTAGGGTCAACGTCCTGACTTTC. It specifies CASSEAYYSRVNVLTF.

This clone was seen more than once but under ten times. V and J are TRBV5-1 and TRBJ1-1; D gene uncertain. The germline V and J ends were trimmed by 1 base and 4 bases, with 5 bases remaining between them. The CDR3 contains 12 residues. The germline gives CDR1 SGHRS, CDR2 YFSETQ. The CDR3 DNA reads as TGCGCCAGCAGCTTGCCGGGCACTGAAGCTTTCTTT. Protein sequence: CASSLPGTEAFF. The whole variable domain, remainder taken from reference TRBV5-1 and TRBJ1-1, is KAGVTQTPRYLIKTRGQQVTLSCSPISGHRSVSWYQQTPGQGLQFLFEYFSETQRNKGNFPGRFSGRQFSNSRSEMNVSTLELGDSALYLCASSLPGTEAFFGQGTRLTVV.

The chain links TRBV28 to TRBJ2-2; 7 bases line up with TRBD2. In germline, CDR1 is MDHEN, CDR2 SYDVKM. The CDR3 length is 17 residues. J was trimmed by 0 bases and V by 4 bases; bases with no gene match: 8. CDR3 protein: CASSWSPAGANTGELFF. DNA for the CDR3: TGTGCCAGCAGTTGGTCACCGGCGGGAGCGAACACCGGGGAGCTGTTTTTT.

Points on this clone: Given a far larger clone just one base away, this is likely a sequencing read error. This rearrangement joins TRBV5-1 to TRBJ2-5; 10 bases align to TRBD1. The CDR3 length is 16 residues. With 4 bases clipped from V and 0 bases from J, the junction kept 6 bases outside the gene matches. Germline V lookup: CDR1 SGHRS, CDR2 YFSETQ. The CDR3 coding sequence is TGCGCCAGCAGCGGGATGGGACAGGGGTACCAAGAGACCCAGTACTTC. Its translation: CASSGMGQGYQETQYF.

CDR3 loop: CASKTGDWGYTF. CDR3 nucleotide sequence: TGTGCCAGCAAAACAGGGGACTGGGGCTACACCTTC. V gene TRBV6-5 combines with J gene TRBJ1-2, with TRBD1 matching 7 bases. The CDR3 length is 12 residues. V lost 7 bases, J lost 8 bases, and 7 bases stayed unmatched. Germline CDR1 reads MNHEY; CDR2 reads SVGAGI.

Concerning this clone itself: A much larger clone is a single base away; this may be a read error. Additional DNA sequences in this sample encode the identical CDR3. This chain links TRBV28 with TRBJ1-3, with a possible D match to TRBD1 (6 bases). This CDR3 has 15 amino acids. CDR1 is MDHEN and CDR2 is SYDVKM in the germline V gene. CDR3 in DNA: TGTGCCAGCAACCCGGGGGACACCAAAGGAAACACCATATATTTC. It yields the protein CASNPGDTKGNTIYF.

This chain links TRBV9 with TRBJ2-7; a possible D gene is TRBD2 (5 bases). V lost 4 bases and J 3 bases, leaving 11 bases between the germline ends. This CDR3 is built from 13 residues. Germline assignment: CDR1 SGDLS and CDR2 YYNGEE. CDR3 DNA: TGTGCCAGCAGCTTAAGGACTGACTACGAGCAGTACTTC. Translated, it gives CASSLRTDYEQYF.

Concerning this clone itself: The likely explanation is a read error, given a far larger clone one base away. CDR3 bases: TGTGCCAGCAGCTTAGGCGCTTGGTCCTACGAGCAGTACTTC. As protein: CASSLGAWSYEQYF. The chain is built from TRBV7-9 and TRBJ2-7; unclear D gene. V lost 1 base and J lost 1, with 8 bases in between. The germline gives CDR1 SEHNR, CDR2 FQNEAQ (reference sequence). There are 14 residues in the CDR3.